This T cell receptor (beta chain) is drawn from a study of blood T cells in healthy people across ages. Study results and limitations: TCR beta diversity correlated strongly with naive T cell percentage.

A remark on this clonotype: No antigen is known for it.

Total RNA extracted from each sample amounted to at least 5 micrograms. Using a J-beta primer mix together with a sample-barcoded 5' primer, a second PCR was run for roughly 6 to 12 cycles. TCRdb processed the 5' RACE reads anew with MiXCR; each CDR3 protein has one entry. The table includes about 780,000 distinct CDR3 sequences, about half detected once. The V segment lost 1 base and the J segment 4 bases; nucleotides outside the gene matches: 3. CDR3 length: 15 amino acids. Looked up from germline, CDR1 is LGHDT and CDR2 is YNNKEL (reference sequence). V usage is TRBV3-1 and J usage is TRBJ2-3, with 9 bases identical to TRBD2. The receptor was isolated from a man older than 75 in good health. Sequencing used blood. This chain's CDR3 is CASSQGGGASDTQYF. The CDR3 DNA sequence: TGTGCCAGCAGCCAAGGCGGGGGGGCCTCAGATACGCAGTATTTT.